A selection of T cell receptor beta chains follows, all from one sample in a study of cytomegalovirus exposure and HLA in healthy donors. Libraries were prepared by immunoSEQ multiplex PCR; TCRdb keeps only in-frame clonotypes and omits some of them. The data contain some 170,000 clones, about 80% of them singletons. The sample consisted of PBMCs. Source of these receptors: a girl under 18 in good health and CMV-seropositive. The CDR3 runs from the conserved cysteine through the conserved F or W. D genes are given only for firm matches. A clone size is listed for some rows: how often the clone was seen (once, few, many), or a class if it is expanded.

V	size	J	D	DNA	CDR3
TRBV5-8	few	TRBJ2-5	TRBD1	TGTGCCAGCAGCTCGGGACAGGAAGAGACCCAGTACTTC	CASSSGQEETQYF
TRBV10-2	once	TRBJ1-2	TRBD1	TGCGCCAGCAGTGGAAGACAGGGGGCGGACTATGGCTACACCTTC	CASSGRQGADYGYTF
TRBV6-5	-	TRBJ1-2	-	TGTGCCAGCAGTTCTCAGGGCCCCTATGGCTACACCTTC	CASSSQGPYGYTF
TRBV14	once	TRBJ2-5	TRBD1	TGTGCCAGCAGCCAACGAGGACAGGGGATCCAAGAGACCCAGTACTTC	CASSQRGQGIQETQYF
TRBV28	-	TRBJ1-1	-	TGTGCCAGCAGTTTCCCCAACAGTCGGCTTTGGGGCAACACTGAAGCTTTCTTT	CASSFPNSRLWGNTEAFF
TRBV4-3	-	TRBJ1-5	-	TGCGCCAGCAGCCAAGCCCGACAGGCTAATCAGCCCCAGCATTTT	CASSQARQANQPQHF
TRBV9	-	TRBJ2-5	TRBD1	TGTGCCAGCAGCACGTGGACAGGGGAGACCCAGTACTTC	CASSTWTGETQYF
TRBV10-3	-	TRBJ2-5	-	TGTGCCATCAGTGAGCAGTGGGAGACCCAGTACTTC	CAISEQWETQYF
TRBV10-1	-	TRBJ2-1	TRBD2	TGCGCCACCGGCGGGGGAAATGAGCAGTTCTTC	CATGGGNEQFF
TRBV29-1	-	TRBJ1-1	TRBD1	TGCAGCGTTGAATCCGGACAGGGCGCTGAAGCTTTCTTT	CSVESGQGAEAFF
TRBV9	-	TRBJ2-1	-	TGTGCCAGCAGCGTAGGGGCCCTTGAGTCCTACAATGAGCAGTTCTTC	CASSVGALESYNEQFF
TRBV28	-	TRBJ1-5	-	TGTGCCAGCAGTAAGGGAGGAGGCAATCAGCCCCAGCATTTT	CASSKGGGNQPQHF
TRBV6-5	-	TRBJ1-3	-	TGTGCCAGCAGTTACCTCCGCAGCTCTGGAAACACCATATATTTT	CASSYLRSSGNTIYF
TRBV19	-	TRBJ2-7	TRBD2	TGTGCCAGTGCTGCTAGCGGGGGCGCCTACGAGCAGTACTTC	CASAASGGAYEQYF